These 19 T cell receptor beta chains came from one sample sequenced in a study of blood T cell repertoires in COVID-19. Clones were read by immunoSEQ multiplex PCR, and TCRdb kept only the in-frame ones, dropping some. The data hold some 320,000 clones, with about 89% observed a single time. The sample was peripheral blood. The source is a woman aged 45-59 years who had recovered from COVID-19.

This sequence joins TRBV5-3 and TRBJ2-5; 11 bases fit TRBD2. TRBV5-3 is annotated as an ORF whose role is uncertain. The CDR3 has 19 residues. V gave up 4 bases and J gave up 3 bases; unmatched junction bases: 17. In DNA, the CDR3 is TGTGCCAGAAGCCAACCTCCTACCCGGACTAGCGGGCAGGAAGAGACCCAGTACTTC. Amino acids: CARSQPPTRTSGQEETQYF.

The V gene is TRBV27, the J gene TRBJ2-6, with D perhaps matching TRBD1 (5 bases). Germline CDR1 MNHEY, CDR2 SMNVEV (reference sequence). The CDR3 has 16 residues. Trimming stripped 5 bases from V and 3 bases from J, with 14 bases between. CDR3 DNA: TGTGCCAGCAGTAGCCTACAGGTTTATGGGGCCAACGTCCTGACTTTC. It specifies CASSSLQVYGANVLTF.

This sequence joins TRBV20-1 and TRBJ2-1, with no clear D. V was trimmed by 6 bases and J by 12 bases, leaving 9 bases between them. This CDR3 is 9 amino acids long. Germline CDR1 reads DFQATT; CDR2 reads SNEGSKA (reference sequence). CDR3: CSASPRQFF. The CDR3 DNA follows: TGCAGTGCCTCTCCCAGGCAGTTCTTC.

The chain is built from TRBV6-2 or TRBV6-3 and TRBJ2-7; 11 bases fit TRBD2. The CDR3 runs to 17 residues. From germline, CDR1 is MNHEY and CDR2 SVGEGT. The J segment lost 2 bases and the V segment lost 2 bases, leaving 8 bases of the junction unmatched. CDR3: CASSYPTSGIGTYEQYF. CDR3 DNA: TGTGCCAGCAGTTACCCGACTAGCGGGATCGGAACCTACGAGCAGTACTTC.

The chain links TRBV9 to TRBJ2-1, with TRBD2 matching 8 bases. The CDR3 sequence is 16 residues long. Germline CDR1 and CDR2: SGDLS and YYNGEE. V shed 4 bases and J 0 bases; nucleotides not matched to a gene: 6. The CDR3 is CASSPTGGVSYNEQFF. The CDR3 coding sequence is TGTGCCAGCAGCCCCACCGGGGGGGTCTCCTACAATGAGCAGTTCTTC.

V usage is TRBV9 and J usage is TRBJ1-5; D call uncertain. The CDR3 contains 15 residues. Trimming removed 0 bases from V and 1 base from J, with 8 bases in between. Germline CDR1 is SGDLS and CDR2 is YYNGEE. In DNA, the CDR3 is TGTGCCAGCAGCGTAGGAGGACTGAGCAATCAGCCCCAGCATTTT. This codes for CASSVGGLSNQPQHF.

V usage is TRBV4-1 and J usage is TRBJ2-3, with 8 positions matching TRBD2. J lost 6 bases, V lost 1 base, and 9 bases had no gene match. The CDR3 has 16 amino acids. Germline V gene lookup returns CDR1 MGHRA and CDR2 YSYEKL. The CDR3 loop is CASSQGPAGARDTQYF. The DNA for the CDR3 is TGCGCCAGCAGCCAAGGCCCAGCGGGAGCCCGGGATACGCAGTATTTT.

This CDR3 is CASSLSSDSGYEQYF. The DNA for the CDR3 is TGTGCCAGCAGTTTATCGTCTGATTCGGGATACGAGCAGTACTTC. This chain connects TRBV27 to TRBJ2-7; TRBD2 might be the D (5 bases). The CDR3 is 15 amino acids. Trimming shortened V by 0 bases and J by 4 bases, and 13 bases separated the two germline ends. Per germline, CDR1 MNHEY and CDR2 SMNVEV (reference sequence).

V and J are TRBV28 and TRBJ1-5; D might be TRBD1 (6 bases). The V end lost 7 bases, the J end lost 4 bases, and 17 bases lay between the germline ends. The germline gives CDR1 MDHEN, CDR2 SYDVKM. This CDR3 spans 15 amino acids. CDR3 coding DNA: TGTGCCAGCACAACCGGGACAAGAATTAATCAGCCCCAGCATTTT. It yields the protein CASTTGTRINQPQHF.

V usage is TRBV2 and J usage is TRBJ2-3; D remains unclear. Germline V CDR1 and CDR2: SNHLY, FYNNEI. This CDR3 is built from 14 residues. Deletions cut 7 bases from V and 1 base from J, with 12 bases between. The CDR3 nucleotides read TGTGCCAGCAATCGACTCCGGGGCACAGATACGCAGTATTTT. Translated, it gives CASNRLRGTDTQYF.

This clone was picked up a small number of times. The chain recombines TRBV6-1 with TRBJ1-1, with D perhaps matching TRBD1 (6 bases). Germline V gives CDR1 MNHNS, CDR2 SASEGT. CDR3 size: 15 residues. Trimming pared 0 bases from V and 1 base from J, leaving 9 bases between. CDR3 in DNA: TGTGCCAGCAGTGAAGCTTCAGGGGCGAACACTGAAGCTTTCTTT. This codes for CASSEASGANTEAFF.

J is TRBJ1-5 and V is TRBV5-5; 9 nucleotides line up with TRBD1. CDR1 is SGHKS, CDR2 YYEKEE, per germline (reference sequence). The CDR3 contains 15 residues. The J segment lost 2 bases and the V segment lost 4 bases, leaving 4 bases of the junction unmatched. CDR3 DNA: TGTGCCAGCAGCCTAAGGACAGGGGGCAATCAGCCCCAGCATTTT. The encoded protein is CASSLRTGGNQPQHF.

The chain uses TRBV6-2 or TRBV6-3 and TRBJ2-3; 9 bases fit TRBD2. The CDR3 totals 16 residues. Germline CDR1 is MNHEY and CDR2 is SVGEGT. With V trimmed by 3 bases and J by 1 base, 5 bases remained unmatched. The CDR3 sequence: CASSYGGRVGTDTQYF. DNA of the CDR3: TGTGCCAGCAGTTATGGCGGGAGGGTGGGCACAGATACGCAGTATTTT.

The table lists this clone with a few counts. The V and J genes are TRBV4-3 and TRBJ2-7; D unresolved. Germline V gene sequence: CDR1 LGHNA, CDR2 YSLEER. This CDR3 region has 13 residues. Trimming took 1 base from V and 4 from J, leaving 8 bases between them. CDR3 bases: TGCGCCAGCAGCCAAGTCGGAGCTTACGAGCAGTACTTC. Translated, it gives CASSQVGAYEQYF.

The rearrangement uses TRBV10-1 and TRBJ2-7, with a weak D call TRBD1 (6 bases). Trimming cost V 4 bases and J 6 bases, with 16 bases left between them. This CDR3 comprises 14 residues. Germline lookup yields CDR1 WNHNN and CDR2 SYGVQD (reference sequence). CDR3 sequence (DNA): TGCGCCAGCAGTGTAGCCAGGGGAGACGGCGAGCAGTACTTC. This translates into CASSVARGDGEQYF.

The V and J genes are TRBV30 and TRBJ1-3; D gene ambiguous. V was clipped by 4 bases and J by 4 bases, with 14 bases between them. This CDR3 comprises 14 residues. Germline CDR1 reads GTSNPN; CDR2 reads SVGIG (reference sequence). This chain's CDR3 is CAWKLQPQGNTIYF. The CDR3 region has the DNA TGTGCCTGGAAGTTACAGCCCCAGGGAAACACCATATATTTT.

J is TRBJ1-2 and V is TRBV7-2, with D possibly matching TRBD1 (5 bases). CDR1 is SGHTA and CDR2 is FQGNSA in the germline V gene. V was pared by 8 bases and J by 0 bases, with 13 bases between. CDR3 length: 14 residues. The CDR3 sequence: CASQGGEANYGYTF. The CDR3 bases are TGTGCCAGCCAAGGAGGGGAAGCTAACTATGGCTACACCTTC.

V gene TRBV30 combines with J gene TRBJ1-5, with 8 bases fitting TRBD1. J lost 5 bases, V lost 2 bases, and 2 bases had no gene match. The germline gives CDR1 GTSNPN, CDR2 SVGIG (reference sequence). The CDR3 covers 13 residues. The CDR3: CAWSHRGDQPQHF. In nucleotides, the CDR3 is TGTGCCTGGAGTCACAGGGGGGATCAGCCCCAGCATTTT.

The chain is built from TRBV6-2 or TRBV6-3 and TRBJ2-3; TRBD2 agrees at 11 bases. The CDR3 covers 15 residues. Germline trimming cut 6 bases from V and 5 bases from J; bases unmatched to any gene: 7. Germline lookup yields CDR1 MNHEY and CDR2 SVGEGT. The CDR3 nucleotides read TGTGCCAGCAGCCCCACAACTAGCGGGAGAGATACGCAGTATTTT. Translated: CASSPTTSGRDTQYF.